This T cell receptor (beta chain) was retrieved from a study of T cells in Graves' hyperthyroidism and ophthalmopathy. Study results and limitations: Clonotypes that were expanded in thyroid above 0.001 mostly appeared in blood too.

Remarks on this clonotype: The antigen remains undetermined. This could be a read error, since a much larger clone is one nucleotide away.

Template material for amplifying TCR beta CDR3 regions consisted of RNA transcripts. The study used the HTBI primer set for a first-round RT-PCR of the TCR CDR3. One entry per CDR3 protein results from TCRdb running MiXCR on the multiplex PCR reads. The sample lists over 650,000 distinct CDR3 sequences, about 45% seen once, with 6.5% to 9% in the top ten. Orbital computed tomography and thyroid ultrasound, together with serum TRAb and thyroxine and clinical symptoms, were used for diagnoses. The sequence derives from an adult man with Graves' disease, either hyperthyroidism or ophthalmopathy (not recorded which). The specimen sequenced was peripheral blood or thyroid tissue (not recorded which).

This chain's CDR3 is CSAREGTAYGQYF. CDR3 bases: TGCAGTGCTAGGGAAGGGACAGCCTACGGGCAGTACTTC. This chain joins TRBV20-1 and TRBJ2-7; 7 bases align to TRBD1. The germline V gene encodes CDR1 DFQATT and CDR2 SNEGSKA (reference sequence). This CDR3 is 13 amino acids long.